The 26 T cell receptor beta chains below all came from one sample that was sequenced in a study of shared clonotypes between healthy human individuals. Only in-frame clones appear in the TCRdb table, and some are missing; sequencing was by immunoSEQ multiplex PCR. The sample contains about 560,000 clones, around three quarters of which appear only once. Specimen: PBMCs. These TCRs come from a woman aged 35 to 49 in good health. Some clones in this sample may be carry-over from other donors' samples.

The V and J genes are TRBV2 and TRBJ1-4; TRBD1 agrees at 7 bases. In germline, CDR1 is SNHLY, CDR2 FYNNEI. The length of the CDR3 is 13 residues. Trimming at V came to 6 bases and at J to 5 bases, leaving 3 bases not matched to a gene. The DNA of the CDR3 is TGTGCCAGCAGGGGACAGAGGAATGAAAAACTGTTTTTT. Amino acids: CASRGQRNEKLFF.

The chain combines TRBV7-2 with TRBJ2-7; D is undetermined. The germline gives CDR1 SGHTA, CDR2 FQGNSA. The V and J ends lost 1 base and 3 bases respectively, with 13 bases between them. The CDR3 runs 15 residues. CDR3 in DNA: TGTGCCAGCAGCTTAGGCAGCCTTCAATTCTACGAGCAGTACTTC. Protein product: CASSLGSLQFYEQYF.

Points on this clone: A read error may be the cause here, since a much bigger clone is one base away. The chain joins TRBV30 to TRBJ1-3; D gene unclear. Germline V gene lookup returns CDR1 GTSNPN and CDR2 SVGIG (reference sequence). The CDR3 is made up of 15 amino acids. The CDR3 region is CAWGVRGNSGNTIYF. The CDR3 DNA follows: TGTGCCTGGGGTGTACGTGGGAACTCTGGAAACACCATATATTTT.

The V gene is TRBV4-2, the J gene TRBJ2-1; 12 bases map to TRBD2. The junction had 13 bases not matched to a gene; V was cut back by 4 bases and J by 15 bases. The CDR3 runs to 15 residues. CDR1 LGHNA and CDR2 YNFKEQ come from the germline V gene. The CDR3 region is CASSRDRLAGDSTFF. The CDR3 nucleotides are TGTGCCAGCAGCCGAGATAGACTAGCGGGAGATTCCACGTTCTTC.

This clone was counted at least ten times. The gene calls are TRBV5-5 and TRBJ1-1; D might be TRBD1 (5 bases). This CDR3 is 14 amino acids long. Trimming left V 3 bases short and J 0 bases short, with 9 bases between. The germline V gene encodes CDR1 SGHKS and CDR2 YYEKEE (reference sequence). The CDR3 here is CASSWGRLNTEAFF. The CDR3 DNA sequence: TGTGCCAGCAGCTGGGGACGGCTGAACACTGAAGCTTTCTTT.

As DNA, the CDR3 is TGTGCCAGCAGTGTATTCTTGACAGGGGAAGAGACCCAGTACTTC. It is translated as CASSVFLTGEETQYF. This chain uses TRBV6-1 with TRBJ2-5; 8 positions agree with TRBD1. The length of the CDR3 is 15 residues. V was clipped by 4 bases and J by 3 bases; unmatched bases: 7. Germline CDR1 reads MNHNS; CDR2 reads SASEGT.

This chain joins TRBV14 and TRBJ1-1; a weak D match, TRBD1 (5 bases). The CDR3 totals 14 residues. Germline V gives CDR1 SGHDN, CDR2 FVKESK. Trimming took off 1 base at V and 4 bases at J, with 10 bases between the two ends. The CDR3 DNA reads TGTGCCAGCAGCCAAGTTGGGGGGGGCACTGAAGCTTTCTTT. Amino acids: CASSQVGGGTEAFF.

This clone was recorded at least ten times. The junction departs from germline at one end; a sequencing error may be responsible. In the same sample, other DNA sequences code for this CDR3. The chain employs TRBV30 and TRBJ2-6, with 7 nucleotides matching TRBD1. Germline assignment: CDR1 GTSNPN and CDR2 SVGIG (reference sequence). This CDR3 is 15 amino acids long. CDR3 sequence: CAWGTDLSGANVLTF. DNA for the CDR3: TGTGCCTGGGGGACAGACCTCTCTGGGGCCAACGTCCTGACCTTC.

This chain connects TRBV6-1 to TRBJ1-2; D may be TRBD1 (6 bases). V was trimmed by 10 bases and J by 6 bases, leaving 21 bases between them. CDR1 and CDR2 (germline): MNHNS, SASEGT. CDR3 length: 14 amino acids. This chain's CDR3 is CAIQGPFRFDGYTF. In DNA, the CDR3 is TGTGCCATACAGGGACCATTTAGGTTTGATGGCTACACCTTC.

This chain joins TRBV7-9 and TRBJ2-1, with D unclear. Between the trimmed V and J ends, which lost 3 bases and 12 bases, there was a span of 15 bases. From germline, CDR1 is SEHNR and CDR2 FQNEAQ (reference sequence). This CDR3 comprises 13 residues. The CDR3 reads CASSLGYSSGQFF. CDR3 sequence (DNA): TGTGCCAGCAGCTTGGGGTACTCCTCGGGGCAGTTCTTC. Based on the CDR3 plus reference TRBV7-9 and TRBJ2-1, the full variable domain is DTGVSQNPRHKITKRGQNVTFRCDPISEHNRLYWYRQTLGQGPEFLTYFQNEAQLEKSRLLSDRFSAERPKGSFSTLEIQRTEQGDSAMYLCASSLGYSSGQFFGPGTRLTVL.

This chain connects TRBV4-2 to TRBJ2-3, with 7 bases matching TRBD2. CDR1 and CDR2 from the germline V gene are LGHNA and YNFKEQ. This CDR3 has 15 residues. V lost 6 bases to trimming and J lost 6 bases; unmatched junction nucleotides: 12. CDR3 nucleotide sequence: TGTGCCAGCAGTGGGCGGGAGAGGGGCCGCGATACGCAGTATTTT. It codes for CASSGRERGRDTQYF.

The V call is TRBV21-1, the J call TRBJ1-2. TRBV21-1 is classified as a pseudogene. The CDR3 runs 16 residues. The CDR3 region has the DNA TGTGCCAGCAGCAAAGCGCGGGGGACAGTTATAGGTGGCTACACCTTC. Translating gives CASSKARGTVIGGYTF.

The V and J genes are TRBV5-4 and TRBJ2-1, with TRBD1 identical over 12 bases. Germline V gene sequence: CDR1 SGHNT, CDR2 YYREEE (reference sequence). V lost 0 bases and J lost 9; bases outside the gene matches: 7. The CDR3 spans 16 residues. The CDR3 DNA sequence: TGTGCCAGCAGCTTGGCCCCGGGACAGGGGGCAGGTGAGCAGTTCTTC. Its translation is CASSLAPGQGAGEQFF. The full variable domain, rest sourced from reference TRBV5-4 and TRBJ2-1, is ETGVTQSPTHLIKTRGQQVTLRCSSQSGHNTVSWYQQALGQGPQFIFQYYREEENGRGNFPPRFSGLQFPNYSSELNVNALELDDSALYLCASSLAPGQGAGEQFFGPGTRLTVL.

Only a few counts were recorded for this clone. V usage is TRBV7-9 and J usage is TRBJ2-6; TRBD2 matches at 12 bases. V was clipped by 5 bases and J by 2 bases; unmatched bases: 7. This CDR3 contains 18 residues. CDR1 SEHNR and CDR2 FQNEAQ come from the germline V gene (reference sequence). CDR3 DNA: TGTGCCAGCAGCCCGCGACTAGCGGGAGTAGCTGGGGCCAACGTCCTGACTTTC. Translating gives CASSPRLAGVAGANVLTF.

The rearrangement uses TRBV2 and TRBJ1-1; 8 bases line up with TRBD1. Per germline, CDR1 SNHLY and CDR2 FYNNEI. The V segment lost 4 bases and the J segment 3 bases; nucleotides outside the gene matches: 4. This CDR3 is built from 14 residues. CDR3: CASSVRGQYTEAFF. CDR3 in DNA: TGTGCCAGCAGTGTCAGGGGGCAGTACACTGAAGCTTTCTTT.

The chain combines TRBV6-6 with TRBJ2-7; 9 nucleotides match TRBD1. The junction had 10 bases not matched to a gene; V was cut back by 5 bases and J by 5 bases. There are 15 residues in the CDR3. Germline V gene sequence: CDR1 MNHNY, CDR2 SVGAGI (reference sequence). The CDR3 here is CASSQVRDRDHEQYF. The DNA for the CDR3 is TGTGCCAGCAGTCAAGTCCGGGACAGGGACCACGAGCAGTACTTC.

The chain has TRBV10-1 and TRBJ2-7; 10 bases are shared with TRBD1. Germline V gene sequence: CDR1 WNHNN, CDR2 SYGVQD (reference sequence). After removal of 10 bases from V and 6 bases from J, the junction contained 15 bases not matched to a gene. The CDR3 spans 15 residues. CDR3 sequence (DNA): TGCGCCACCAAGTGGGTGGGACAGGGGAGGGCCGAGCAGTACTTC. This sequence encodes CATKWVGQGRAEQYF.

The chain uses TRBV15 and TRBJ2-3, with 12 bases aligning to TRBD2. The CDR3 loop spans 19 amino acids. Trimming removed 0 bases from V and 3 bases from J; junction bases left unmatched: 10. Germline values: CDR1 LNHNV, CDR2 YYDKDF (reference sequence). CDR3 loop: CATSRDNPYLAGGTDTQYF. The CDR3 DNA is TGTGCCACCAGCAGAGATAACCCTTATCTAGCGGGAGGGACAGATACGCAGTATTTT. The whole variable domain, filled in from reference TRBV15 and TRBJ2-3, reads DAMVIQNPRYQVTQFGKPVTLSCSQTLNHNVMYWYQQKSSQAPKLLFHYYDKDFNNEADTPDNFQSRRPNTSFCFLDIRSPGLGDTAMYLCATSRDNPYLAGGTDTQYFGPGTRLTVL.

The DNA for the CDR3 is TGTGCCAGCAGCTCCCGGGACAGGGAGATCTACGAGCAGTACTTC. Amino acid sequence: CASSSRDREIYEQYF. The rearrangement joins TRBV7-7 to TRBJ2-7; TRBD1 aligns across 9 bases. CDR1 is SSHAT, CDR2 FNYEAQ, per germline (reference sequence). Trimming cost V 4 bases and J 3 bases; bases outside gene matches: 7. The CDR3 consists of 15 residues. Based on the CDR3 plus reference TRBV7-7 and TRBJ2-7, the full variable domain is GAGVSQSPRYKVTKRGQDVTLRCDPISSHATLYWYQQALGQGPEFLTYFNYEAQPDKSGLPSDRFSAERPEGSISTLTIQRTEQRDSAMYRCASSSRDREIYEQYFGPGTRLTVT.

The rearrangement links TRBV7-9 to TRBJ1-1; D remains unclear. CDR1 is SEHNR, CDR2 FQNEAQ, per germline (reference sequence). The CDR3 is made up of 12 amino acids. V was clipped by 6 bases and J by 3 bases, with 8 bases between them. CDR3 coding DNA: TGTGCCAGCAGTCTATCGGACACTGAAGCTTTCTTT. Translation gives CASSLSDTEAFF.

The chain couples TRBV30 to TRBJ2-7; 16 nucleotides match TRBD2. The CDR3 extends over 18 amino acids. The V gene's germline CDR1 is GTSNPN and CDR2 SVGIG (reference sequence). Trimming took 1 base from V and 2 from J; bases not matched to a gene: 8. The CDR3 bases are TGTGCCTGGAGTGCCTCGGGACTAGCGGGGGGGTGGACCTACGAGCAGTACTTC. Amino acids: CAWSASGLAGGWTYEQYF.

The chain carries TRBV4-2 and TRBJ2-1; 7 nucleotides align to TRBD2. The CDR3 covers 14 residues. Trimming took 1 base from V and 10 from J; bases not matched to a gene: 7. The V gene's germline CDR1 is LGHNA and CDR2 YNFKEQ. The CDR3 DNA reads as TGTGCCAGCAGCCAAGTTGTCAGCGGGGACGAGCAGTTCTTC. It codes for CASSQVVSGDEQFF.

The chain links TRBV7-8 to TRBJ1-2; the match to TRBD1 covers 7 bases. V gave up 5 bases and J gave up 4 bases; unmatched junction bases: 13. Per germline, CDR1 SGHVS and CDR2 FQNEAQ. The CDR3 has 16 amino acids. This CDR3 reads CASSPTARQGTYGYTF. CDR3 bases: TGTGCCAGCAGCCCCACCGCCAGACAGGGAACCTATGGCTACACCTTC.

V usage is TRBV28 and J usage is TRBJ1-2; D may be TRBD1 (5 bases). Germline V lookup: CDR1 MDHEN, CDR2 SYDVKM. V was cut by 5 bases and J by 7 bases, with 17 bases left in between. The CDR3 contains 14 residues. The CDR3 coding sequence is TGTGCCAGCAGTACCAGCAGGGTTCAGCCTGGCTACACCTTC. Translated: CASSTSRVQPGYTF.

The V and J genes are TRBV7-6 and TRBJ2-2, with D perhaps matching TRBD1 (6 bases). Germline values: CDR1 SGHVS, CDR2 FNYEAQ. The CDR3 spans 15 residues. Trimming removed 4 bases from V and 6 bases from J, with 15 bases in between. The CDR3 loop is CASSSSTGLAGELFF. Here the CDR3 DNA reads TGTGCCAGCAGCTCCAGCACAGGGCTGGCCGGGGAGCTGTTTTTT.

This chain joins TRBV29-1 and TRBJ2-3; a possible D gene is TRBD1 (5 bases). CDR1 is SQVTM and CDR2 is ANQGSEA in the germline V gene. The CDR3 runs to 14 residues. The V end lost 5 bases, the J end lost 3 bases, and 15 bases lay between the germline ends. The CDR3 reads CSVQRGETTDTQYF. CDR3 nucleotides: TGCAGCGTTCAAAGGGGCGAAACGACAGATACGCAGTATTTT.